This paragraph reports one T cell receptor (beta chain). The sample holds other DNA sequences that translate to the same CDR3. This record belongs to a study of blood T cell repertoires in COVID-19. Across the study: Acute and convalescent COVID-19 samples came from the United States, Italy and Spain. Sample material is recorded as cDNA or gDNA derived from T cells, B-cell-depleted T cells, or PBMCs.

Original processing methods: From reference gene primer amplification, estimates of nucleated cell counts were derived. Sequenced by immunoSEQ multiplex PCR; TCRdb stores in-frame clones only, minus some. Clone size and V and J calls were adopted from that table, with D and trimming inferred from the DNA. The sample has 40,000 to 55,000 clones, under 85% seen once. The CDR3 extends over 11 amino acids. CDR1 is LNHDA, CDR2 SQIVND, per germline (reference sequence). The V end lost 8 bases, the J end lost 2 bases, and 4 bases lay between the germline ends. The TCR comes from a man in his forties or fifties with acute or convalescent COVID-19. Source material: peripheral blood. The chain is built from TRBV19 and TRBJ1-5; no reliable D call. The CDR3 loop reads CASGRNQPQHF. In nucleotides, the CDR3 is TGTGCCAGTGGGCGCAATCAGCCCCAGCATTTT.